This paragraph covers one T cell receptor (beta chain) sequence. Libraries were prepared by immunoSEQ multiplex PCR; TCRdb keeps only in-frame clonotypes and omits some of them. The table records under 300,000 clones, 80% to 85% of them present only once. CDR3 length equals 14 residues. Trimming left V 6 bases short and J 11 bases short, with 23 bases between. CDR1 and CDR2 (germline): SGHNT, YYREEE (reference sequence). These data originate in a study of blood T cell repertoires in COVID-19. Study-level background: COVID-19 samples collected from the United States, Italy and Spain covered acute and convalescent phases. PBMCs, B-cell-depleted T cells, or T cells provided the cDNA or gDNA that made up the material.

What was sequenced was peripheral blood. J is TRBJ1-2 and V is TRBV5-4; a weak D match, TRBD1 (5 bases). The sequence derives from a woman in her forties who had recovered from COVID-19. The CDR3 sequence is CASTTSRGGTSYTF. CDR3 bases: TGTGCCAGCACCACATCAAGGGGAGGGACCTCTTACACCTTC.